This TCR beta chain emerged from a study of cytomegalovirus exposure and HLA in healthy donors. Study-wide results and caveats: Later analysis showed TCR association rates varying by HLA locus, highest for DRB1 and lowest for HLA-C. It was 160 or so TCR beta chains that were listed as cytomegalovirus-associated.

The V end was cut by 6 bases, the J end by 1 base, with 13 bases between. Germline V gene sequence: CDR1 LGHNT, CDR2 FRNRAP. The CDR3 covers 14 residues. The primer mix had 60 Vbeta and 13 Jbeta primers. Profiling relied on immunoSEQ multiplex PCR, and the TCRdb table lists in-frame clones only, not all of them. The sample lists about 55,000 clones; roughly 50% were seen once. Concerning this clone itself: Its antigen is unidentified.

Sequenced: PBMCs. The rearrangement links TRBV12-5 to TRBJ2-7; a weak D match, TRBD1 (6 bases). This TCR was recovered from a human donor in good health. The CDR3, as DNA: TGTGCTAGTGGATCCGGGACACCTTCCTACGAGCAGTACTTC. This gives the protein CASGSGTPSYEQYF.